This TCR beta chain appears in the sequencing data of a study of cytomegalovirus exposure and HLA in healthy donors. At collection, donors were nominally healthy, but unrecorded immune exposures were probable. Study-level results: When a later analysis compared HLA-associated TCR beta chains with equally common others, the HLA-associated chains turned out to be more clonally expanded and to have lower generation probabilities. For most TCR beta V segments, an earlier analysis put the productive rate at about 87% or about 30% of the time.

Comment on this clone: Its antigen is still unknown.

V lost 0 bases, J lost 2 bases, and 11 bases lay in between. The CDR3 runs to 15 residues. From germline, CDR1 is SGHRS and CDR2 YFSETQ. A multiplex PCR was run with 60 Vbeta primers and 13 Jbeta primers. Generated by immunoSEQ multiplex PCR, the TCRdb table keeps only in-frame clones and is missing some. The sample yields around 100,000 clones, roughly 72% seen once. The sequenced sample was PBMCs. This sequence was found in a woman in her forties in good health and CMV-seropositive. The genes are TRBV5-1 and TRBJ2-5, with D maybe TRBD1 (5 bases). The CDR3 region is CASSLVGPTQETQYF. CDR3 DNA: TGCGCCAGCAGCTTGGTGGGGCCAACTCAAGAGACCCAGTACTTC.